This T cell receptor (beta chain) is from a study of blood T cell repertoires in COVID-19. Study context: Whether acute or convalescent, the COVID-19 samples came from the United States, Italy and Spain.

Recovered participants had two consecutive negative NP/OP PCR tests, healthcare professional clearance, or symptom resolution. With V trimmed by 5 bases and J by 2 bases, 12 bases remained unmatched. Germline loops: CDR1 SGHNT, CDR2 YENEEA. The CDR3 spans 18 residues. Generated by immunoSEQ multiplex PCR, the TCRdb table keeps only in-frame clones and is missing some. The sample yields 150,000 or so clones, approximately 80% seen once. Sequences were obtained from PBMCs or T cells enriched from blood (not recorded which). This clonotype originated in a man aged 45-60 years who had recovered from COVID-19. The rearrangement links TRBV11-3 to TRBJ2-6, with 7 bases identical to TRBD1. The CDR3 bases are TGTGCCAGCAGCCAGGTGGACAGGTGGTCGCCTGGGGCCAACGTCCTGACTTTC. This gives the protein CASSQVDRWSPGANVLTF.